This is a list of T cell receptor beta chains from one sample in a study of spatial heterogeneity in lung cancer. TCRdb ran MiXCR on the 5' RACE reads and lists one entry per CDR3 protein. The sample shows 6,000 to 9,500 distinct CDR3 sequences, over 8% of them seen only once. The starting material was lung tumor tissue, obtained at surgery. These receptors all stem from a male donor with early-stage non-small cell lung cancer. Each CDR3 is given with its conserved first and last residue. The D gene is left open where the match is weak. The size field is filled for only some rows; it gives once, few, many or a size class.

v_call	clone_size	d_call	j_call	cdr3_aa	cdr3_nt
TRBV20-1	medium-sized	.	TRBJ2-7	CSARDEKKRSYF	TGCAGTGCTAGAGACGAAAAAAAACGGTCGTACTTC
TRBV12-3/TRBV12-4	many	.	TRBJ2-2	CASNPSVAAGELFF	TGTGCCAGCAATCCCTCGGTAGCCGCCGGGGAGCTGTTTTTT
TRBV3-1	medium-sized	.	TRBJ2-7	CASSPTARGIYEQYF	TGTGCCAGCAGCCCCACTGCGCGGGGCATTTACGAGCAGTACTTC
TRBV29-1	many	.	TRBJ2-2	CSVEVEDRQAGELFF	TGCAGCGTTGAAGTTGAGGACCGCCAGGCCGGGGAGCTGTTTTTT
TRBV19	many	.	TRBJ1-6	CASRFDGRSPLHF	TGTGCCAGTAGATTCGATGGGAGGTCACCCCTCCACTTT
TRBV20-1	many	TRBD2	TRBJ2-1	CSARRLAGVGVSNEQFF	TGCAGTGCTAGACGACTAGCGGGAGTGGGCGTTAGTAATGAGCAGTTCTTC
TRBV9	medium-sized	TRBD1	TRBJ2-2	CASSPRGQGAAGELFF	TGTGCCAGCAGCCCCCGAGGCCAGGGGGCCGCCGGGGAGCTGTTTTTT
TRBV6-1	many	TRBD1	TRBJ1-1	CASRPGQGFRNTEAFF	TGTGCCAGCAGACCGGGACAGGGGTTTCGGAACACTGAAGCTTTCTTT
TRBV5-1	medium-sized	.	TRBJ2-3	CASSYLDASTDTQYF	TGCGCCAGCAGCTATCTAGATGCTAGCACAGATACGCAGTATTTT
TRBV7-8	medium-sized	.	TRBJ1-2	CASSPTGKKDGYTF	TGTGCCAGCAGCCCCACAGGGAAGAAAGATGGCTACACCTTC
TRBV5-1	medium-sized	.	TRBJ2-5	CASTRMGGATQYF	TGCGCCAGCACCCGAATGGGGGGCGCGACCCAGTACTTC
TRBV6-1	few	.	TRBJ2-7	CASSLRDTYEQYF	TGTGCCAGCAGTTTACGGGACACCTACGAGCAGTACTTC
TRBV7-2	once	TRBD1	TRBJ1-6	CASSYRQGATYNSPLHF	TGTGCCAGCAGCTACCGACAGGGGGCGACCTATAATTCACCCCTCCACTTT
TRBV20-1	medium-sized	TRBD2	TRBJ2-3	CSARVIGPGLGSTDTQYF	TGCAGTGCTAGAGTAATTGGACCGGGACTAGGAAGCACAGATACGCAGTATTTT
TRBV2	many	.	TRBJ1-5	CASSERRANQPQHF	TGTGCCAGCAGTGAAAGACGCGCAAATCAGCCCCAGCATTTT
TRBV3-1	medium-sized	TRBD1	TRBJ1-1	CASSLRDRGLEAFF	TGTGCCAGCAGCCTCCGGGACAGGGGGCTTGAAGCTTTCTTT
TRBV7-9	medium-sized	.	TRBJ2-3	CASSFRISTDTQYF	TGTGCCAGCAGCTTTCGGATTAGCACAGATACGCAGTATTTT
TRBV5-1	.	.	TRBJ2-2	CASSRDTGGAGELFF	TGCGCCAGCAGCCGGGACACCGGAGGCGCCGGGGAGCTGTTTTTT
TRBV6-5	many	TRBD1	TRBJ1-1	CASSSHRGGNTEAFF	TGTGCCAGCAGCTCCCACAGGGGAGGGAACACTGAAGCTTTCTTT
TRBV12-3/TRBV12-4	medium-sized	TRBD1	TRBJ2-3	CASGQGGLDTQYF	TGTGCCAGCGGACAGGGCGGGCTAGATACGCAGTATTTT
TRBV9	medium-sized	TRBD1	TRBJ1-1	CASREDRVDTEAFF	TGTGCCAGCAGAGAGGACAGGGTGGACACTGAAGCTTTCTTT
TRBV6-6	medium-sized	.	TRBJ2-7	CASGGTTLLEQYF	TGTGCCAGCGGCGGGACCACGCTCTTGGAGCAGTACTTC
TRBV5-5	many	TRBD2	TRBJ2-5	CASSLTSGKETQYF	TGTGCCAGCAGCTTGACTAGCGGGAAAGAGACCCAGTACTTC
TRBV20-1	many	.	TRBJ1-4	CSAKGPSTNEKLFF	TGCAGTGCCAAAGGACCCTCAACTAATGAAAAACTGTTTTTT
TRBV7-2	medium-sized	TRBD1	TRBJ1-1	CASSPREGANTEAFF	TGTGCCAGCAGCCCCCGGGAGGGGGCGAACACTGAAGCTTTCTTT
TRBV9	few	.	TRBJ2-7	CASGEGYEQYF	TGTGCCAGCGGGGAAGGTTACGAGCAGTACTTC
TRBV7-2	medium-sized	.	TRBJ2-5	CASSLELSGTQYF	TGTGCCAGCAGCTTAGAACTTAGTGGGACCCAGTACTTC
TRBV5-6	medium-sized	TRBD1	TRBJ2-7	CASSDQGQPGDEQYF	TGTGCCAGCAGCGACCAGGGACAGCCTGGGGACGAGCAGTACTTC
TRBV7-9	medium-sized	.	TRBJ2-3	CASSPLPGVDTQYF	TGTGCCAGCAGCCCGCTACCGGGGGTCGATACGCAGTATTTT
TRBV27	medium-sized	TRBD2	TRBJ2-1	CASSSGGPRNEQFF	TGTGCCAGCAGTTCGGGGGGGCCTCGGAATGAGCAGTTCTTC
TRBV28	medium-sized	.	TRBJ2-1	CASSLGESSYNEQFF	TGTGCCAGCAGTTTGGGCGAGAGCTCCTACAATGAGCAGTTCTTC
TRBV6-5	.	TRBD1	TRBJ2-1	CASSYSTGTGSFNEQFF	TGTGCCAGCAGTTACTCAACCGGGACAGGGAGCTTCAATGAGCAGTTCTTC
TRBV12-5	few	.	TRBJ1-5	CASGLVRGPQHF	TGTGCTAGTGGTTTGGTACGGGGGCCCCAGCATTTT
TRBV28	medium-sized	.	TRBJ1-6	CASRQGSYNSPLHF	TGTGCCAGCAGGCAGGGCAGTTATAATTCACCCCTCCACTTT
TRBV20-1	medium-sized	TRBD2	TRBJ2-3	CSAIPSGSLLGTDTQYF	TGCAGTGCTATACCTAGCGGGAGCCTCCTTGGCACAGATACGCAGTATTTT
TRBV10-3	many	TRBD2	TRBJ2-5	CAISDGLAGVETQYF	TGTGCCATCAGTGACGGACTAGCGGGAGTAGAGACCCAGTACTTC
TRBV5-1	medium-sized	.	TRBJ2-5	CASSLRAVRETQYF	TGCGCCAGCAGCTTGAGGGCAGTTCGGGAGACCCAGTACTTC
TRBV5-1	medium-sized	.	TRBJ2-1	CASSLALNNEQFF	TGCGCCAGCAGCTTGGCCCTGAACAATGAGCAGTTCTTC
TRBV18	medium-sized	.	TRBJ2-3	CASSSGTRSTDTQYF	TGTGCCAGCTCATCCGGGACAAGAAGCACAGATACGCAGTATTTT
TRBV28	medium-sized	.	TRBJ2-5	CASSFMSDRYQETQYF	TGTGCCAGCAGTTTTATGTCTGACCGGTACCAAGAGACCCAGTACTTC
TRBV28	many	.	TRBJ1-1	CASSIVGRSEAFF	TGTGCCAGCAGTATTGTCGGACGGTCAGAGGCTTTCTTT
TRBV7-2	medium-sized	.	TRBJ2-1	CASSLVAGSYNEQFF	TGTGCCAGCAGCTTAGTTGCGGGATCTTACAATGAGCAGTTCTTC
TRBV30	.	.	TRBJ2-3	CAWTASTDTQYF	TGTGCCTGGACAGCTAGCACAGATACGCAGTATTTT